A selection of T cell receptor beta chains follows, all from one sample in a study of shared clonotypes between healthy human individuals. Assay: immunoSEQ multiplex PCR; the TCRdb copy retains only in-frame clones and omits some. The sample contains about 120,000 clones, under 70% of which appear only once. The sequenced material came from memory CD8+ T cells sorted from blood. These receptor sequences come from a woman aged 30 to 39 in good health. The CDR3 runs from the conserved cysteine through the conserved F or W. A D gene is named only where the DNA matches it firmly. Size is omitted from some rows. Given values are once, few, many or a class for expanded clones.

J gene: TRBJ2-7
D gene: TRBD1
clone size: many
V gene: TRBV6-1
CDR3 protein: CASSERTGGAYEQYF
CDR3 DNA: TGTGCCAGCAGTGAGAGGACAGGGGGCGCGTACGAGCAGTACTTC

J gene: TRBJ1-1
D gene: TRBD1
clone size: -
V gene: TRBV28
CDR3 protein: CASRPLQGTTEAFF
CDR3 DNA: TGTGCCAGCAGGCCCCTACAGGGGACCACTGAAGCTTTCTTT

J gene: TRBJ1-2
D gene: TRBD1
clone size: -
V gene: TRBV18
CDR3 protein: CASSPLRDRAPEAGYTF
CDR3 DNA: TGTGCCAGCTCACCACTACGCGACAGGGCCCCCGAGGCTGGCTACACCTTC

J gene: TRBJ1-3
D gene: -
clone size: -
V gene: TRBV28
CDR3 protein: CASSLPATGNTIYF
CDR3 DNA: TGTGCCAGCAGTTTGCCGGCTACGGGAAACACCATATATTTT

J gene: TRBJ2-2
D gene: TRBD2
clone size: once
V gene: TRBV19
CDR3 protein: CASSIGLAGAGGTGELFF
CDR3 DNA: TGTGCCAGTAGTATAGGACTAGCGGGAGCCGGGGGGACCGGGGAGCTGTTTTTT

J gene: TRBJ2-5
D gene: TRBD2
clone size: -
V gene: TRBV10-3
CDR3 protein: CAIRGLAGGPMETQYF
CDR3 DNA: TGTGCCATCAGGGGACTAGCGGGAGGGCCGATGGAGACCCAGTACTTC

J gene: TRBJ2-2
D gene: TRBD2
clone size: -
V gene: TRBV5-1
CDR3 protein: CASSTRTSTLTGELFF
CDR3 DNA: TGCGCCAGCAGCACCCGGACTAGCACACTCACCGGGGAGCTGTTTTTT

J gene: TRBJ2-7
D gene: TRBD2
clone size: -
V gene: TRBV5-1
CDR3 protein: CASSPATSVRAYEQYF
CDR3 DNA: TGCGCCAGCAGCCCAGCGACTAGCGTCAGAGCCTACGAGCAGTACTTC

J gene: TRBJ2-2
D gene: TRBD2
clone size: -
V gene: TRBV6-1
CDR3 protein: CASSVLAGADGELFF
CDR3 DNA: TGTGCCAGCAGTGTACTAGCGGGAGCGGACGGGGAGCTGTTTTTT

J gene: TRBJ1-4
D gene: -
clone size: -
V gene: TRBV18
CDR3 protein: CASSLDSNEKLFF
CDR3 DNA: TGTGCCAGCTCTCTGGACTCTAATGAAAAACTGTTTTTT

J gene: TRBJ2-7
D gene: -
clone size: -
V gene: TRBV10-3
CDR3 protein: CAISDGGIHEQYF
CDR3 DNA: TGTGCCATCAGTGACGGCGGGATTCACGAGCAGTACTTC

J gene: TRBJ2-7
D gene: -
clone size: -
V gene: TRBV10-1
CDR3 protein: CASSNHYEQYF
CDR3 DNA: TGCGCCAGCAGTAACCATTACGAGCAGTACTTC

J gene: TRBJ2-1
D gene: -
clone size: -
V gene: TRBV2
CDR3 protein: CASKDTDTGSFNEQFF
CDR3 DNA: TGTGCCAGCAAGGATACAGATACGGGGAGTTTCAATGAGCAGTTCTTC

J gene: TRBJ2-1
D gene: TRBD2
clone size: many
V gene: TRBV4-1
CDR3 protein: CASSQVLAGGPRDEQFF
CDR3 DNA: TGCGCCAGCAGCCAAGTACTAGCGGGAGGCCCGCGCGATGAGCAGTTCTTC

J gene: TRBJ2-1
D gene: -
clone size: -
V gene: TRBV7-9
CDR3 protein: CASSLARAASYNEQFF
CDR3 DNA: TGTGCCAGCAGCTTAGCGCGAGCGGCCTCCTACAATGAGCAGTTCTTC

J gene: TRBJ2-7
D gene: TRBD2
clone size: many
V gene: TRBV19
CDR3 protein: CASSLAGVLDEQYF
CDR3 DNA: TGTGCCAGTAGTTTAGCGGGAGTACTGGACGAGCAGTACTTC

J gene: TRBJ2-7
D gene: -
clone size: -
V gene: TRBV11-2
CDR3 protein: CASSFDPTYEQYF
CDR3 DNA: TGTGCCAGCAGCTTCGACCCCACCTACGAGCAGTACTTC

J gene: TRBJ2-5
D gene: -
clone size: -
V gene: TRBV6-7
CDR3 protein: CASSYSKGSPETQYF
CDR3 DNA: TGTGCCAGCAGTTACTCGAAGGGTTCGCCAGAGACCCAGTACTTC

J gene: TRBJ2-3
D gene: -
clone size: once
V gene: TRBV19
CDR3 protein: CASRGMGGRADTQYF
CDR3 DNA: TGTGCCAGTAGGGGTATGGGGGGACGCGCAGATACGCAGTATTTT

J gene: TRBJ2-3
D gene: TRBD1
clone size: -
V gene: TRBV7-9
CDR3 protein: CASRDRGTDTQYF
CDR3 DNA: TGTGCCAGCAGGGACAGGGGCACAGATACGCAGTATTTT

J gene: TRBJ2-1
D gene: TRBD2
clone size: -
V gene: TRBV9
CDR3 protein: CASSLPSGRGNEQFF
CDR3 DNA: TGTGCCAGCAGCCTCCCTAGCGGGAGGGGCAATGAGCAGTTCTTC

J gene: TRBJ2-2
D gene: -
clone size: -
V gene: TRBV2
CDR3 protein: CASSEAQAAHTGELFF
CDR3 DNA: TGTGCCAGCAGTGAAGCGCAGGCAGCACACACCGGGGAGCTGTTTTTT

J gene: TRBJ2-7
D gene: -
clone size: -
V gene: TRBV2
CDR3 protein: CASSAQGSYEQYF
CDR3 DNA: TGTGCCAGCAGTGCGCAGGGCTCCTACGAGCAGTACTTC

J gene: TRBJ1-1
D gene: TRBD1
clone size: -
V gene: TRBV10-3
CDR3 protein: CATYGQGESNTEAFF
CDR3 DNA: TGTGCCACATATGGACAGGGCGAGTCGAACACTGAAGCTTTCTTT

J gene: TRBJ2-2
D gene: -
clone size: -
V gene: TRBV6-5
CDR3 protein: CASSYLDTGELFF
CDR3 DNA: TGTGCCAGCAGTTACCTTGACACCGGGGAGCTGTTTTTT

J gene: TRBJ1-4
D gene: TRBD1
clone size: few
V gene: TRBV15
CDR3 protein: CATSEGTGPEKLFF
CDR3 DNA: TGTGCCACCAGCGAAGGGACAGGGCCTGAAAAACTGTTTTTT

J gene: TRBJ1-1
D gene: -
clone size: -
V gene: TRBV28
CDR3 protein: CASNWDNGWAFF
CDR3 DNA: TGTGCCAGCAACTGGGACAATGGTTGGGCTTTCTTT

J gene: TRBJ2-2
D gene: TRBD2
clone size: -
V gene: TRBV4-2
CDR3 protein: CASSQTSGSGDGELFF
CDR3 DNA: TGTGCCAGCAGCCAAACTAGCGGGAGTGGGGACGGGGAGCTGTTTTTT

J gene: TRBJ2-3
D gene: TRBD2
clone size: -
V gene: TRBV7-9
CDR3 protein: CASSLDSGRAWDTQYF
CDR3 DNA: TGTGCCAGCAGCTTAGATAGCGGGAGGGCCTGGGATACGCAGTATTTT